A single T cell receptor beta chain is shown here with its context. This clonotype was counted many times. There is no known antigen for this receptor. No qualities accompany the bases; no much larger clone lies one base away. Interpreted using the paper, the time point label stands for: newly diagnosed GD, antithyroid drugs for less than 3 months. For both TCR sequencing and RNA sequencing, RNA was extracted from PBMCs using TRIzol. The diagnosis of Graves' disease followed American Thyroid Association guidelines. Recruitment of patients was carried out at an endocrinology department in Xi'an, China. Each patient gave roughly 10 milliliters of peripheral blood, collected in an EDTA anticoagulant tube. Ficoll Paque Plus density gradient separation was used to isolate PBMCs, and no further T cell sorting was done. RNA quality was checked with an Agilent 2100 Bioanalyzer and agarose gel, and concentration with a NanoDrop 2000.

CDR1 and CDR2 (MNHNS, SASEGT) derive from the germline V gene. Trimming removed 2 bases from V and 11 bases from J, leaving 13 bases between the germline ends. Including cysteine and phenylalanine, the CDR3 has 13 amino acids. Only CDR3 DNA is held: 39 bases, read in frame from base 1. The data are from a study of regulatory T cells in long-lasting Graves disease (TCRdb year 2021). As for the study more broadly: In the newly diagnosed Graves' disease group, patients had been taking antithyroid drugs for less than 3 months. Persistent Graves' disease patients were compared with newly diagnosed Graves' disease patients by peripheral blood TCR sequencing and RNA sequencing. The study took place in China and was registered as a clinical trial. A total of 33 samples were covered by TCR sequencing, comprising approximately 13 persistent and around 20 newly diagnosed Graves' disease patients.

Libraries were made using multiplex PCR. The sample was run on an Illumina HiSeq 4000. iRepertoire HTBI primers and Arm-PCR amplification of CDR3 regions were used to construct TCR beta libraries. Gel purification was performed on PCR products prior to sequencing. As for the original processing: Across samples, 62 TRBV and roughly 15 TRBJ segments were identified and used for gene usage analysis of CDR3 amino acid clonotypes. COPE and FqMerger were used to merge the filtered high-quality paired reads into contigs. BLAST was used to align contigs to the IMGT TRBV, TRBD and TRBJ reference genes, and CDR3 was defined following IMGT. Highly expanded clones were defined as clonotypes with a frequency above 0.1%. Repertoire diversity was measured by Shannon entropy, and V-J evenness by the Gini coefficient. A clonotype was considered public if more than one individual shared it. TCRdb redid the processing of the public reads, applying fastp at Q25 and MiXCR, and retained in-frame beta chains. Rows merge per CDR3 protein into single entries with the most common DNA and genes. These V and J calls derive from TCRdb rather than the authors' analysis. In all, the sample holds 400,000 to 450,000 distinct CDR3 sequences, and about a sixth of those were seen once. About 11% of the sample belongs to the ten largest clones.

Overall study results and their limits: Sequencing and analysis were limited to the TCR beta chain. Because the primary lesion, thyroid tissue, could not be accessed, the study looked at peripheral blood alone. The authors acknowledged the small sample size as a limitation that may reduce accuracy. Preferential use of TRBV28, TRBJ1-2 and TRBJ2-5 was observed in persistent disease, whereas TRBV20-1 and TRBJ2-1 were favored in newly diagnosed disease. A larger number of public clonotypes was shared among persistent patients (around 3,000) than among newly diagnosed patients (approximately 1,000). Lower TCR Shannon entropy and fewer highly expanded clones were observed in persistent Graves' disease patients than in newly diagnosed patients, which suggested clonal expansion.

The same sample was also used in a study of T cells in Graves' hyperthyroidism and ophthalmopathy. That second publication adds: Stable Graves' hyperthyroidism was defined as the absence of progression to ophthalmopathy over 18 months of follow-up. Hyperthyroidism patients were newly diagnosed, had a disease duration of under 2 months, and were aged 18 to 65 years. Any patient with an uncontrolled infection, another autoimmune disease, pregnancy or lactation was excluded. Diagnoses relied on clinical symptoms, serum thyroxine and TRAb, thyroid ultrasound and orbital computed tomography. The first round of RT-PCR for the TCR CDR3 was performed with the HTBI primer set and the Qiagen OneStep RT-PCR kit. Most expanded thyroid clonotypes (frequency above 0.001) were also found in blood, which suggests that blood repertoires may mirror thyroid immune responses. A model built on a 13 V-J signature distinguished ophthalmopathy from stable hyperthyroidism, reaching 87.88% sensitivity and approximately 83% specificity in cross-validation and 80%/75% in testing. During validation, the model predicted progression to ophthalmopathy a median of about 6.3 months ahead of onset, with around 65% sensitivity and around 73% specificity. To identify distinguishing TCR V-J signatures, a discovery cohort of 90 to 100 patients was used, comprising some 43 with Graves' ophthalmopathy and around 57 with stable Graves' hyperthyroidism. Whether ophthalmopathy could be predicted prospectively was tested in an independent validation cohort made up of 18 hyperthyroidism patients plus 17 patients who later progressed to ophthalmopathy. The 95 to 100 discovery patients were divided at random into training and test sets in a 7:3 ratio. In addition, the study compared T-cell repertoires in thyroid tissue and in blood from six Graves' hyperthyroidism patients. Following sampling, methimazole starting at 30 mg daily was given to hyperthyroidism patients, and high-dose intravenous methylprednisolone was given to ophthalmopathy patients. Libraries were constructed in a second round of multiplex PCR, after which size selection and purification were performed. Paired-end sequencing of the libraries was performed with 100 bp reads on an Illumina HiSeq2000. SOAPnuke was used to process the raw data, with reads discarded if the reads contained adapters or uncalled bases, had a mean Phred below 15, or lacked an exact constant-primer or identifier match. High-quality paired reads were merged with COPE v1.2.5, and unique nucleotide sequences were defined as clonotypes. MiTCR v1.1 was used to align the clonotypes against IMGT TRBV, TRBD and TRBJ reference segments. The analysis was restricted to V-J combinations with a frequency above 0.0001, which together covered 99.2% of the repertoires. A TCS score was defined as the ratio between F50 (clonal expansion) and ExV (chaos), using BLOSUM62-based TCRdist between CDR3 peptides within each V-J. Welch's t-statistics and random forest reduced some 510 V-J features to 10 to 15, which were used in a naive Bayes classifier (R e1071). No statistical method was used to fix the sample size in advance, and group allocation was not hidden from the investigators. The paper describes TCR Vbeta CDR3 sequencing of 130 to 150 peripheral blood samples, made up of fewer than 50 ophthalmopathy patients, more than 70 hyperthyroidism patients and 17 progressor patients.

This sequence uses TRBV6-1 and TRBJ1-5; no D segment can be confidently identified. The sequencing here drew on peripheral blood mononuclear cells (PBMCs), taken at new diagnosis, from a patient treated with antithyroid drugs. This clonotype was sampled from a woman aged 25 to 39 with Graves disease. Donor details come from another sample of the same person, matched by shared clones. This receptor has the CDR3 CASSERDQSAQHF. Here is the DNA: TGTGCCAGCAGTGAAAGGGATCAATCGGCCCAGCATTTT.